A selection of T cell receptor beta chains follows, all from one sample in a study of blood T cell repertoires in COVID-19. Libraries were prepared by immunoSEQ multiplex PCR; TCRdb keeps only in-frame clonotypes and omits some of them. This sample carries approximately 100,000 clones, around 80% of them seen once, and the ten largest clones take 20% to 25%. What was sequenced was peripheral blood. The receptor set was obtained from a man aged 70-80 years with active or convalescent COVID-19. Both conserved end residues are part of each CDR3. A D gene is named only where the DNA matches it firmly. Clone size is stated in some rows and not others, as once, few, many or a class when expanded.

V,D,size,J,DNA,CDR3
TRBV11-2,NA,once,TRBJ2-5,TGTGCCAGCAGTAACCCTTACGGGGGGCGAGAGACCCAGTACTTC,CASSNPYGGRETQYF
TRBV5-1,NA,NA,TRBJ2-3,TGCGCCAGCAGCCCAGGGCCCCCCACAGATACGCAGTATTTT,CASSPGPPTDTQYF
TRBV30,NA,NA,TRBJ2-5,TGTGCCTGGAGGGCTAGCTTCCAAGAGACCCAGTACTTC,CAWRASFQETQYF
TRBV3-1/TRBV3-2,TRBD1,NA,TRBJ1-5,TGTGCCAGCAGCCAAGGTCAAACACGTCTAAAGGGACAGAGCAATCAGCCCCAGCATTTT,CASSQGQTRLKGQSNQPQHF
TRBV2,TRBD1,once,TRBJ1-1,TGTGCCGTCTGGGGACAGGGGGTTAGTGAAGCTTTCTTT,CAVWGQGVSEAFF
TRBV5-1,TRBD1,NA,TRBJ2-3,TGCGCCAGCAGCGGGACAGGGGGTCCGGCAGATACGCAGTATTTT,CASSGTGGPADTQYF
TRBV5-4,TRBD1,NA,TRBJ1-1,TGTGCCAGCAGCTCCGGGGACAGGGGGTACACTGAAGCTTTCTTT,CASSSGDRGYTEAFF
TRBV12-3/TRBV12-4,NA,NA,TRBJ1-5,TGTGCCAGCAGTCGCGGCAACAATCAGCCCCAGCATTTT,CASSRGNNQPQHF
TRBV7-8,NA,NA,TRBJ1-3,TGTGCCAGCAGCTTAGGATCGGGGAGAAACACCATATATTTT,CASSLGSGRNTIYF
TRBV15,TRBD1,few,TRBJ1-1,TGTGCCACCAGCAGAAGACAGGGCAATGAAGCTTTCTTT,CATSRRQGNEAFF
TRBV7-3,TRBD2,NA,TRBJ2-4,TGTGCCAGCGGGAGAGGCGGGAGAGAAAACATTCAGTACTTC,CASGRGGRENIQYF
TRBV5-4,NA,NA,TRBJ1-1,TGTGCCAGCAGCTTGGCCGTCGTGAACACTGAAGCTTTCTTT,CASSLAVVNTEAFF
TRBV7-9,NA,NA,TRBJ1-2,TGTGCCAGCAGCTTAGAGGGAGGGGGCTACACCTTC,CASSLEGGGYTF
TRBV27,TRBD1,once,TRBJ1-2,TGTGCCAGCAGTTCCGGGACAGGGGGCACCCCAATCTATGGCTACACCTTC,CASSSGTGGTPIYGYTF
TRBV19,TRBD2,NA,TRBJ2-5,TGTGCCAGTAGTCTAGCGGGGGGGCTGGAGACCCAGTACTTC,CASSLAGGLETQYF
TRBV28,NA,NA,TRBJ1-2,TGTGCCAGCAGTTTACCAGGGAGGGTTGGAGGCTACACCTTC,CASSLPGRVGGYTF
TRBV6-6,NA,NA,TRBJ1-1,TGTGCCAGCAGTCAACCCGGGGGACCAAGGGGATCGATGAACACTGAAGCTTTCTTT,CASSQPGGPRGSMNTEAFF
TRBV5-4,NA,NA,TRBJ2-7,TGTGCCAGCAGCCCAAGGCGGGGAACCTACGAGCAGTACTTC,CASSPRRGTYEQYF
TRBV7-9,TRBD1,NA,TRBJ1-5,TGTGCCAGCAGCCTACAGGGGGAGGGTCAGCCCCAGCATTTT,CASSLQGEGQPQHF
TRBV12-5,NA,NA,TRBJ1-2,TGTGCTAGTGGTTTGGTAACGGAGTCCTATGGCTACACCTTC,CASGLVTESYGYTF
TRBV28,NA,NA,TRBJ2-7,TGTGCCAGCAGTTTAGGGGGGTTTCTTACGAGCCAGTACTTC,CASSLGGFLTSQYF
TRBV6-5,NA,NA,TRBJ2-7,TGTGCCAGCAGTCCCTGGGGGGGCTCTACCTACGAGCAGTACTTC,CASSPWGGSTYEQYF
TRBV11-2,NA,NA,TRBJ2-1,TGTGCCAGCAGCCCACCTCAGGGGTACTACAATGAGCAGTTCTTC,CASSPPQGYYNEQFF
TRBV9,NA,NA,TRBJ1-1,TGTGCCAGCAGCGTAATTACGGGAACTGAAGCTTTCTTT,CASSVITGTEAFF
TRBV18,TRBD1,NA,TRBJ1-3,TGTGCCAGCTCTTTACCAGGGGGTCGAGTTGGAAACACCATATATTTT,CASSLPGGRVGNTIYF
TRBV7-3,TRBD1,NA,TRBJ1-2,TGTGCCAGCAGCACCACAGGGGGCGGTGGCTACACCTTC,CASSTTGGGGYTF
TRBV19,NA,once,TRBJ1-1,TGTGCCAGTAGTTTATCGCTGAAATCAGGGAAACCCCAGGACACTGAAGCTTTCTTT,CASSLSLKSGKPQDTEAFF
TRBV19,TRBD1,few,TRBJ2-3,TGTGCCAGTTCTAGGACAGGGTACAGCACAGATACGCAGTATTTT,CASSRTGYSTDTQYF
TRBV2,TRBD1,NA,TRBJ2-2,TGTGCCAGCAGCCCAGGGGGGACAGGGAACACCGGGGAGCTGTTTTTT,CASSPGGTGNTGELFF
TRBV18,TRBD2,NA,TRBJ2-3,TGTGCCAGCTCACCTCTGCAGACTAGCGGGGGGGTAGATACGCAGTATTTT,CASSPLQTSGGVDTQYF
TRBV5-1,TRBD1,NA,TRBJ2-1,TGCGCCAGCAGCGCGGGGACAGGGTTTGATGATGAGCAGTTCTTC,CASSAGTGFDDEQFF
TRBV12-3/TRBV12-4,TRBD1,NA,TRBJ1-2,TGTGCCAGCAGGGGGGACAGAAACTATGGCTACACCTTC,CASRGDRNYGYTF
TRBV7-2,NA,NA,TRBJ2-7,TGTGCCAGCAGCTTACCGCCAGGGGTCGGTTACGAGCAGTACTTC,CASSLPPGVGYEQYF
TRBV11-2,TRBD1,few,TRBJ2-3,TGTGCCAGCAGCGCCCGACAGGGCGATCGGACAGATACGCAGTATTTT,CASSARQGDRTDTQYF
TRBV6-6,TRBD1,few,TRBJ1-2,TGTGCCAGCAGTTACGGCGGGACAGGGGACGGCTACACCTTC,CASSYGGTGDGYTF
TRBV28,TRBD2,NA,TRBJ2-3,TGTGCCAGCAGAACTGGGACTAGTGGAACAGATACGCAGTATTTT,CASRTGTSGTDTQYF
TRBV5-4,NA,few,TRBJ1-2,TGTGCCAGCAGCTTCTATGGGAGCCACCTCTACTATGGCTACACCTTC,CASSFYGSHLYYGYTF
TRBV25-1,TRBD1,NA,TRBJ1-2,TGTGCCAGCAGTGGGACAGGGTCCAGTCATGGCTACACCTTC,CASSGTGSSHGYTF
TRBV23-1,NA,NA,TRBJ1-2,TGCGCCAGCAGTCCCCAAAATGACTATGGCTACACCTTC,CASSPQNDYGYTF
TRBV7-2,NA,NA,TRBJ1-4,TGTGCCAGCAGCTTACCAGGGACTAATGAAAAACTGTTTTTT,CASSLPGTNEKLFF
TRBV10-3,TRBD1,NA,TRBJ1-2,TGTGCCATTCAAGACAGGGTCAACTATGGCTACACCTTC,CAIQDRVNYGYTF
TRBV30,NA,NA,TRBJ2-5,TGTGCCTGGAACGACGGGACTCGAGAGACCCAGTACTTC,CAWNDGTRETQYF
TRBV5-4,NA,NA,TRBJ1-1,TGTGCCAGCAGCTTGGGACAGTTTAACACTGAAGCTTTCTTT,CASSLGQFNTEAFF
TRBV5-6,NA,once,TRBJ1-2,TGTGCCAGCAGGAGCAGGGTCGCCCGAGAACTCACCTTC,CASRSRVARELTF
TRBV4-1,NA,NA,TRBJ2-7,TGCGCCAGCAGCCAAGCTCGGGTTCCGGGTGCGGTCCACGAGCAGTACTTC,CASSQARVPGAVHEQYF
TRBV9,TRBD1,NA,TRBJ2-5,TGTGCCAGCAGCACGGGACAGGGGCAGACCCAGTACTTC,CASSTGQGQTQYF